These T cell receptor beta chains were read from a single sample in a study of blood T cell repertoires in COVID-19. Only in-frame clones appear in the TCRdb table, and some are missing; sequencing was by immunoSEQ multiplex PCR. Of under 20,000 clones detected, about 90% appear once; the ten largest clones hold more than 3%. The sequenced material came from peripheral blood. These receptors were obtained from a human donor in a cohort sampled during active COVID-19. CDR3s include the opening cysteine and the closing phenylalanine or tryptophan. The order of the fields is clone size, V gene, D gene, J gene, CDR3 DNA, CDR3 protein. The D gene is left open where the match is weak. Rows give clone size only sometimes, using once, few, many, or a class for an expanded clone.

clone_size: .; v_call: TRBV18; d_call: .; j_call: TRBJ2-2; cdr3_nt: TGTGCCAGCTCCCCCTTCGAAACGGGAGTCAACACCGGGGAGCTGTTTTTT; cdr3_aa: CASSPFETGVNTGELFF
clone_size: .; v_call: TRBV28; d_call: TRBD1; j_call: TRBJ1-5; cdr3_nt: TGTGCCAGCAGATCTGCAGGGGGGAACAATCAGCCCCAGCATTTT; cdr3_aa: CASRSAGGNNQPQHF
clone_size: .; v_call: TRBV5-1; d_call: TRBD2; j_call: TRBJ2-5; cdr3_nt: TGCGCCAGCAGCTTAGGGACTAGCGGGATTGAGACCCAGTACTTC; cdr3_aa: CASSLGTSGIETQYF
clone_size: once; v_call: TRBV2; d_call: .; j_call: TRBJ1-5; cdr3_nt: TGTGCCAGCAGGGGGGACTTGGGGTGGGGCAATCAGCCCCAGCATTTT; cdr3_aa: CASRGDLGWGNQPQHF
clone_size: .; v_call: TRBV5-1; d_call: TRBD1; j_call: TRBJ2-7; cdr3_nt: TGCGCCAGCCGGACTTCTGGACAGGGGAGCTCCTACGAGCAGTACTTC; cdr3_aa: CASRTSGQGSSYEQYF
clone_size: .; v_call: TRBV27; d_call: TRBD1; j_call: TRBJ2-1; cdr3_nt: TGTGCCAGCAGTTTAATACAGGGGGACAATGAGCAGTTCTTC; cdr3_aa: CASSLIQGDNEQFF
clone_size: .; v_call: TRBV3-1/TRBV3-2; d_call: TRBD2; j_call: TRBJ2-3; cdr3_nt: TGTGCCAGCGGGGGACTAGCCCTCACAGATACGCAGTATTTT; cdr3_aa: CASGGLALTDTQYF
clone_size: .; v_call: TRBV6-6; d_call: .; j_call: TRBJ1-5; cdr3_nt: TGTGCCAGCAGTCCTACGGGTTTTTATCAGCCCCAGCATTTT; cdr3_aa: CASSPTGFYQPQHF
clone_size: .; v_call: TRBV5-4; d_call: .; j_call: TRBJ1-6; cdr3_nt: TGTGCCAGCAGCGGGAGAGTGGGGAACAGGGACCACTATAATTCACCCCTCCACTTT; cdr3_aa: CASSGRVGNRDHYNSPLHF
clone_size: .; v_call: TRBV7-2; d_call: .; j_call: TRBJ2-1; cdr3_nt: TGTGCCAGCAGCTCCCGGGATGAGCAGTTCTTC; cdr3_aa: CASSSRDEQFF
clone_size: once; v_call: TRBV2; d_call: .; j_call: TRBJ2-2; cdr3_nt: TGTGCCAGCAGGTGGTGGGAGCGAAACACCGGGGAGCTGTTTTTT; cdr3_aa: CASRWWERNTGELFF
clone_size: .; v_call: TRBV11-3; d_call: TRBD1; j_call: TRBJ1-1; cdr3_nt: TGTGCCAGCAGCCAGACAGGGGCGAACACTGAAGCTTTCTTT; cdr3_aa: CASSQTGANTEAFF
clone_size: .; v_call: TRBV19; d_call: .; j_call: TRBJ2-3; cdr3_nt: TGTGCCAGTAGCGTAGACAGAAGTTACACAGATACGCAGTATTTT; cdr3_aa: CASSVDRSYTDTQYF
clone_size: .; v_call: TRBV6-6; d_call: .; j_call: TRBJ1-3; cdr3_nt: TGTGCCAGCCGCCAGGGTTCCTCTGGAAACACCATATATTTT; cdr3_aa: CASRQGSSGNTIYF
clone_size: .; v_call: TRBV6-5; d_call: TRBD1; j_call: TRBJ2-7; cdr3_nt: TGTGCCGGGGGACAGTCCTACGAGCAGTACTTC; cdr3_aa: CAGGQSYEQYF
clone_size: .; v_call: TRBV19; d_call: TRBD1; j_call: TRBJ2-2; cdr3_nt: TGTGCCAGTAGTATGAGAAAGGGACAGGGATACGCGAACACCGGGGAGCTGTTTTTT; cdr3_aa: CASSMRKGQGYANTGELFF
clone_size: .; v_call: TRBV20-1; d_call: TRBD1; j_call: TRBJ2-7; cdr3_nt: TGCAGTGCTCGTGGACAGGGGAGAGGGCAGGCGATGAACGAGCAGTACTTC; cdr3_aa: CSARGQGRGQAMNEQYF
clone_size: few; v_call: TRBV5-1; d_call: TRBD1; j_call: TRBJ1-5; cdr3_nt: TGCGCCAGCAGCCTGACAGGGCACAATCAGCCCCAGCATTTT; cdr3_aa: CASSLTGHNQPQHF
clone_size: .; v_call: TRBV9; d_call: TRBD1; j_call: TRBJ1-6; cdr3_nt: TGTGCCAGCAGCGTTGCCCCAGACAGGGCGGACTCACCCCTCCACTTT; cdr3_aa: CASSVAPDRADSPLHF
clone_size: .; v_call: TRBV11-2; d_call: .; j_call: TRBJ1-3; cdr3_nt: TGTGCCAGCAGCTTAGGACCGGGCTCTGGAAACACCATATATTTT; cdr3_aa: CASSLGPGSGNTIYF
clone_size: .; v_call: TRBV5-4; d_call: .; j_call: TRBJ2-7; cdr3_nt: TGTGCCAGCAGCTCCTGGACAGACTCCTACGAGCAGTACTTC; cdr3_aa: CASSSWTDSYEQYF
clone_size: once; v_call: TRBV27; d_call: .; j_call: TRBJ1-1; cdr3_nt: TGTGCCAGCAGTTTCGAAACAGGGAGGGGAACTGAAGCTTTCTTT; cdr3_aa: CASSFETGRGTEAFF
clone_size: .; v_call: TRBV28; d_call: TRBD2; j_call: TRBJ2-1; cdr3_nt: TGTGCCAGCAGCAGACTAGCGGGAGGACGAGACAATGAGCAGTTCTTC; cdr3_aa: CASSRLAGGRDNEQFF
clone_size: .; v_call: TRBV28; d_call: TRBD1; j_call: TRBJ1-5; cdr3_nt: TGTGCCAGCAGCCCACTAGGGACAGGGGGTGGTCAGCCCCAGCATTTT; cdr3_aa: CASSPLGTGGGQPQHF
clone_size: .; v_call: TRBV5-1; d_call: TRBD2; j_call: TRBJ2-5; cdr3_nt: TGCGCCAGCAGCTTGGAAGCGGGAGGGCCCGAGACCCAGTACTTC; cdr3_aa: CASSLEAGGPETQYF
clone_size: .; v_call: TRBV10-1; d_call: .; j_call: TRBJ2-5; cdr3_nt: TGCGCCAGCAGTGAGAGAGGTCGATTTACCCAGTACTTC; cdr3_aa: CASSERGRFTQYF
clone_size: .; v_call: TRBV4-1; d_call: .; j_call: TRBJ1-5; cdr3_nt: TGCGCCAGCAGCCAACAGGGCCTAAGCAATCAGCCCCAGCATTTT; cdr3_aa: CASSQQGLSNQPQHF
clone_size: .; v_call: TRBV27; d_call: TRBD1; j_call: TRBJ2-7; cdr3_nt: TGTGCCAGCAGTTCGTGGGACAGGGGTACCTCCTCCTACGAGCAGTACTTC; cdr3_aa: CASSSWDRGTSSYEQYF
clone_size: .; v_call: TRBV5-6; d_call: TRBD1; j_call: TRBJ2-7; cdr3_nt: TGTGCCAGCAGCACGTCGACAGGGCTTCGTTCCTACGAGCAGTACTTC; cdr3_aa: CASSTSTGLRSYEQYF
clone_size: .; v_call: TRBV3-1/TRBV3-2; d_call: .; j_call: TRBJ1-4; cdr3_nt: TGTGCCAGCAGCCAAGATAGGCCCCGGAGAGAACTGTTTTTT; cdr3_aa: CASSQDRPRRELFF